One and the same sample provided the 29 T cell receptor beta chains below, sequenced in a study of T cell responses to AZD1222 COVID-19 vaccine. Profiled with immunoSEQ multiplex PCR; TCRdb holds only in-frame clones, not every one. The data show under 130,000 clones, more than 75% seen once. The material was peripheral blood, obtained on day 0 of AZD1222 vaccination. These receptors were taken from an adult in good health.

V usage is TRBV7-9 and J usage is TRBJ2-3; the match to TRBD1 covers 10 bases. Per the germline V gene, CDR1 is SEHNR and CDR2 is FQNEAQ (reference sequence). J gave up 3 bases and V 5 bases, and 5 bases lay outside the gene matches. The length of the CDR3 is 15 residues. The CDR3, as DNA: TGTGCCAGCAGCCCGGGACAGGGGAGAACAGATACGCAGTATTTT. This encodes CASSPGQGRTDTQYF.

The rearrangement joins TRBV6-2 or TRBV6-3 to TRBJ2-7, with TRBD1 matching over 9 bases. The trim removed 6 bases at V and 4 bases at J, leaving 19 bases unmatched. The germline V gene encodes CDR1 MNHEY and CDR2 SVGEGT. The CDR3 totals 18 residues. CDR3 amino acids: CASSPRDRDSIRIYEQYF. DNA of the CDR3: TGTGCCAGCAGCCCCCGGGACAGGGACTCCATCCGGATTTACGAGCAGTACTTC.

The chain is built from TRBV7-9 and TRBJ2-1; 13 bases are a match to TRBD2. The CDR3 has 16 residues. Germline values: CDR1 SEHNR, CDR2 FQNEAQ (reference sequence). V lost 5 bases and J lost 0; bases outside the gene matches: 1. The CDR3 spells CASSRTSGSSYNEQFF. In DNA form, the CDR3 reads TGTGCCAGCAGCCGGACTAGCGGGAGCTCCTACAATGAGCAGTTCTTC.

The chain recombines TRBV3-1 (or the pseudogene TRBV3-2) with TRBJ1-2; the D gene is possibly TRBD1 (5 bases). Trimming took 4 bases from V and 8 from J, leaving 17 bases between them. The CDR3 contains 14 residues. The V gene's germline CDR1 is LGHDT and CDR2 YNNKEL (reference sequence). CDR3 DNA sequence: TGTGCCAGCAGCCCGACACGGACACCGGCGGGCTACACCTTC. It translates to CASSPTRTPAGYTF.

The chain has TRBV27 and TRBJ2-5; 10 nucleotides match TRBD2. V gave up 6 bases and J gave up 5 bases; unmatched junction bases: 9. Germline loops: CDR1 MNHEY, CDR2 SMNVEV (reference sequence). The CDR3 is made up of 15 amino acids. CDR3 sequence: CASSVASGSWETQYF. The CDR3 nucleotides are TGTGCCAGCAGCGTCGCTAGCGGGAGTTGGGAGACCCAGTACTTC.

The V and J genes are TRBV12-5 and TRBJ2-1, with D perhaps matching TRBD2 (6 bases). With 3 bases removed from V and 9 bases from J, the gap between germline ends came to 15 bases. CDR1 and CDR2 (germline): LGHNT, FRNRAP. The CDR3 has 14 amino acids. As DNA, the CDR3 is TGTGCTAGTGGTTTTTGGGACTTTGGAACTGAGCAGTTCTTC. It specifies CASGFWDFGTEQFF.

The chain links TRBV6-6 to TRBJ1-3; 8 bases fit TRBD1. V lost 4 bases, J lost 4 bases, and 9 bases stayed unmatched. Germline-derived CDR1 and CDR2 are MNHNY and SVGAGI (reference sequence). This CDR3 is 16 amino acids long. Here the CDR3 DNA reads TGTGCCAGCAGTTCCGGGACAGGAAGAGAAGGAAACACCATATATTTT. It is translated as CASSSGTGREGNTIYF.

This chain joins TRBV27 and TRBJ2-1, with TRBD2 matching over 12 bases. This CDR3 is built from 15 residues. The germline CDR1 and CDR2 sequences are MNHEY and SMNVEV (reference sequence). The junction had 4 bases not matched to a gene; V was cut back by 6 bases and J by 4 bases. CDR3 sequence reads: CASRPTSGRYNEQFF. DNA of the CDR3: TGTGCCAGCAGGCCTACTAGCGGGAGGTACAATGAGCAGTTCTTC.

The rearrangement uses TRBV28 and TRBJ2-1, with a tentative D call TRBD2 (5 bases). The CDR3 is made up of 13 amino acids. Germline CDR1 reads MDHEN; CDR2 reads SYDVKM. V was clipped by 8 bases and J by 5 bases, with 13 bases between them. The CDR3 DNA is TGTGCCAGCGGACTCCCAAGAAACAATGAGCAGTTCTTC. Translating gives CASGLPRNNEQFF.

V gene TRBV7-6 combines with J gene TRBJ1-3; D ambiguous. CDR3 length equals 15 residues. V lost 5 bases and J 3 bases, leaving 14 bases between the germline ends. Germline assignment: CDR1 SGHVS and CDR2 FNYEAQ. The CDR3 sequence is CASSLEGFGGNTIYF. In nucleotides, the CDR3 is TGTGCCAGCAGCCTGGAGGGATTTGGTGGAAACACCATATATTTT.

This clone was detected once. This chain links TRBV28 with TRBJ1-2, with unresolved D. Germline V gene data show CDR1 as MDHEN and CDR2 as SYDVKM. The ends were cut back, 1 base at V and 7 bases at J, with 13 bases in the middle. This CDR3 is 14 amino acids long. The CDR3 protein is CASSLFSSGGGYTF. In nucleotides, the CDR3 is TGTGCCAGCAGTTTATTCTCCAGCGGCGGTGGCTACACCTTC.

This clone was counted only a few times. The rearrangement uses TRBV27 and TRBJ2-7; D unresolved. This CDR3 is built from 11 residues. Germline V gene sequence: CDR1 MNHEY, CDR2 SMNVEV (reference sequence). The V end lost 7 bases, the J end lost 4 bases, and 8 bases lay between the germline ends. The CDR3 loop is CASIHTYEQYF. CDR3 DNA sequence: TGTGCCAGCATCCACACGTACGAGCAGTACTTC.

The CDR3 DNA follows: TGCGCCAGCAGTATGGACACAGATACGCAGTATTTT. Its translation is CASSMDTDTQYF. This chain links TRBV5-1 with TRBJ2-3; D is undetermined. Trimming took 5 bases from V and 2 from J, leaving 6 bases between them. Germline V gene lookup returns CDR1 SGHRS and CDR2 YFSETQ. The CDR3 sequence is 12 residues long.

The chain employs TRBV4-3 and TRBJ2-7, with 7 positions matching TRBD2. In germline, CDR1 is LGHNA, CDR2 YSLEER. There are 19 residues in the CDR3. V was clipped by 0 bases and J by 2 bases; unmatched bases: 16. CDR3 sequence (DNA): TGCGCCAGCAGCCAAGATCCCCCGACACCGGGACTACCCACCTACGAGCAGTACTTC. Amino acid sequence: CASSQDPPTPGLPTYEQYF.

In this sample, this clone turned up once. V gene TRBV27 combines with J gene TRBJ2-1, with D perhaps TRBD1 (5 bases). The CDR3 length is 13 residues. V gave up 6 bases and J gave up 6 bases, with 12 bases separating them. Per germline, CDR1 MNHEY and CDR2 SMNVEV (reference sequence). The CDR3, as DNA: TGTGCCAGCAGCCCCCCTGACAGCAATGAGCAGTTCTTC. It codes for CASSPPDSNEQFF.

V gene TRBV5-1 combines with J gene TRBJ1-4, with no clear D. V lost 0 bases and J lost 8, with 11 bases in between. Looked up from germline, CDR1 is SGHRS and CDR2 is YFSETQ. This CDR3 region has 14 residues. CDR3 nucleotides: TGCGCCAGCAGCTTGGGCAGTGCACGAGAAAAACTGTTTTTT. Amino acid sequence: CASSLGSAREKLFF.

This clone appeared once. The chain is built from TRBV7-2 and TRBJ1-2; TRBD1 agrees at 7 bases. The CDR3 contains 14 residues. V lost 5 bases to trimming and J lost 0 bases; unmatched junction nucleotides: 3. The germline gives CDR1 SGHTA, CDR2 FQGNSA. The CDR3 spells CASSPGGANYGYTF. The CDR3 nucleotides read TGTGCCAGCAGCCCAGGGGGGGCTAACTATGGCTACACCTTC. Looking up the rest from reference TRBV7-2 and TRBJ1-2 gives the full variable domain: GAGVSQSPSNKVTEKGKDVELRCDPISGHTALYWYRQSLGQGLEFLIYFQGNSAPDKSGLPSDRFSAERTGGSVSTLTIQRTQQEDSAVYLCASSPGGANYGYTFGSGTRLTVV.

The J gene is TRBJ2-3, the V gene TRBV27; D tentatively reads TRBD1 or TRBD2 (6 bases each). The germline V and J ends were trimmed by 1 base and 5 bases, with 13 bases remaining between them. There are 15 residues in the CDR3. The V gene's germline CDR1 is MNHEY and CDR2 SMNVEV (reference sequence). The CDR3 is CASSLFGGLGDTQYF. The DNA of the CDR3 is TGTGCCAGCAGTTTATTTGGGGGGCTGGGAGATACGCAGTATTTT.

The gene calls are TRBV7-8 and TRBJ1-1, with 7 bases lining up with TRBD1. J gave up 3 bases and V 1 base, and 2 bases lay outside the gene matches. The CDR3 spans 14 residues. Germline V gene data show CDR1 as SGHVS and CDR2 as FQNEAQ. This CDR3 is CASSLGGQHTEAFF. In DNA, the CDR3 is TGTGCCAGCAGCTTAGGGGGACAGCACACTGAAGCTTTCTTT. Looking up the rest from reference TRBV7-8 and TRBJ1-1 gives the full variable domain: GAGVSQSPRYKVAKRGQDVALRCDPISGHVSLFWYQQALGQGPEFLTYFQNEAQLDKSGLPSDRFFAERPEGSVSTLKIQRTQQEDSAVYLCASSLGGQHTEAFFGQGTRLTVV.

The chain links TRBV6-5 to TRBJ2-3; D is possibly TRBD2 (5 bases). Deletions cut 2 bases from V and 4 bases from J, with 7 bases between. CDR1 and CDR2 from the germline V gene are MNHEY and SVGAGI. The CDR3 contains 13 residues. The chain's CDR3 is CASSYGSADTQYF. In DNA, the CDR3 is TGTGCCAGCAGTTACGGTAGCGCAGATACGCAGTATTTT.

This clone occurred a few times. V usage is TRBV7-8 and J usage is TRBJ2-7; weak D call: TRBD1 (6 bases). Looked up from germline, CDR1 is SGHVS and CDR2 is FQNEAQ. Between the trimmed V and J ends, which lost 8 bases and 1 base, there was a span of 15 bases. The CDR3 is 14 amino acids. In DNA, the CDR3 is TGTGCCAGCGTCCGGGACATCGGATCCTACGAGCAGTACTTC. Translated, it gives CASVRDIGSYEQYF.

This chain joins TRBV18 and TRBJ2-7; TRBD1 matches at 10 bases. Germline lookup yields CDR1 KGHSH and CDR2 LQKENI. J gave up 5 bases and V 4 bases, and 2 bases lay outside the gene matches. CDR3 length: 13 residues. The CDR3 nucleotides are TGTGCCAGCTCACGGGGGACAGGGGACGAGCAGTACTTC. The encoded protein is CASSRGTGDEQYF.

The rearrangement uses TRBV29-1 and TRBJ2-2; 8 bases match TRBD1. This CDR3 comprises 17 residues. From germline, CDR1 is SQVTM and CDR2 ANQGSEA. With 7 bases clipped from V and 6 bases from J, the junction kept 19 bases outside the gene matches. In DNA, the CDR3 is TGCAGCGCAATGACAGGGGAGTTGAGGAACATGGCCGGGGAGCTGTTTTTT. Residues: CSAMTGELRNMAGELFF.

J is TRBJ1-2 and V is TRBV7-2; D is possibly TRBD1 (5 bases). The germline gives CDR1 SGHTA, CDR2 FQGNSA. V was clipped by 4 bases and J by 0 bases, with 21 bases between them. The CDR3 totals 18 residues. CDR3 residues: CASSSQMGGPLSNYGYTF. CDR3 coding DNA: TGTGCCAGCAGCTCTCAGATGGGGGGTCCCCTCTCTAACTATGGCTACACCTTC.

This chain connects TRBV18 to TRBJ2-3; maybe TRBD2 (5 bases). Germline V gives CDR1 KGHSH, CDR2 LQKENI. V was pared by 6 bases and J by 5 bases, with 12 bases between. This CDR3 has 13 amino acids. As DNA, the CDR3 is TGTGCCAGCTCCCCCCCCGCGGGAGATACGCAGTATTTT. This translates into CASSPPAGDTQYF.

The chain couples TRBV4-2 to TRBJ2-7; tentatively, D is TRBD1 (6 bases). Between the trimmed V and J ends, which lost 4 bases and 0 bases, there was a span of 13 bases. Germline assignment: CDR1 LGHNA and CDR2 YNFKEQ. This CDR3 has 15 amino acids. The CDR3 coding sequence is TGTGCCAGCAGCCCCGTGTCGGACAGCTCCTACGAGCAGTACTTC. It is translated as CASSPVSDSSYEQYF.

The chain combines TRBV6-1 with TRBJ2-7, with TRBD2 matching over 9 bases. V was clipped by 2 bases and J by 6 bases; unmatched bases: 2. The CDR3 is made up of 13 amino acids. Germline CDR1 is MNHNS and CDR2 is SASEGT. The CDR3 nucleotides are TGTGCCAGCAGTGAATGGCGGGAGGGCGAGCAGTACTTC. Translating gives CASSEWREGEQYF.

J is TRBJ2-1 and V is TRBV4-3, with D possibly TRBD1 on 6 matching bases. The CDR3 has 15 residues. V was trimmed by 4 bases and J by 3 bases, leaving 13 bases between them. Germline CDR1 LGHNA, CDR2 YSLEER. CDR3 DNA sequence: TGCGCCAGCAGCCGTATGGGGGCTTACTACAATGAGCAGTTCTTC. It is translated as CASSRMGAYYNEQFF.

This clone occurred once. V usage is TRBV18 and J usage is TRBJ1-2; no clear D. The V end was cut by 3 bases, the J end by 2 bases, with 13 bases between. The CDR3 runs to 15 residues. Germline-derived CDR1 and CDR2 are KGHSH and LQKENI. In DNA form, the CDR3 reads TGTGCCAGCTCACCCCCGGAGGAGATAAACTATGGCTACACCTTC. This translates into CASSPPEEINYGYTF.